This TCR beta chain stems from a study of CD8 T cells in Susac syndrome. CDR1 and CDR2 from the germline V gene are KGHSH and LQKENI. V trimming: 0 bases; J trimming: 0 bases; junction bases outside the gene matches: 8. The CDR3 consists of 17 residues. It was with random hexamers that roughly 0.45 to 1 ug RNA was reverse transcribed. TCR beta CDR3 was amplified by immunoSEQ covering 54 Vbeta and 13 Jbeta. TCRdb fed the immunoSEQ multiplex PCR reads into MiXCR, producing one record per CDR3 protein. The sample gives about 140,000 distinct CDR3 sequences, 95% of which show up once; roughly 0.14% is in the top ten. TEMRA cells were FACS-enriched, while CD8+ and CD4+ T cells were negatively isolated.

Sequencing used CD4+ T cells from PBMCs. This receptor was taken from a human donor with Susac syndrome. The chain links TRBV18 to TRBJ2-7, with 7 bases identical to TRBD2. CDR3 protein: CASSPPSRGGSSYEQYF. In DNA, the CDR3 is TGTGCCAGCTCACCACCCAGCCGCGGGGGTAGCTCCTACGAGCAGTACTTC. Variable domain in full (rest from reference TRBV18 and TRBJ2-7): NAGVMQNPRHLVRRRGQEARLRCSPMKGHSHVYWYRQLPEEGLKFMVYLQKENIIDESGMPKERFSAEFPKEGPSILRIQQVVRGDSAAYFCASSPPSRGGSSYEQYFGPGTRLTVT.